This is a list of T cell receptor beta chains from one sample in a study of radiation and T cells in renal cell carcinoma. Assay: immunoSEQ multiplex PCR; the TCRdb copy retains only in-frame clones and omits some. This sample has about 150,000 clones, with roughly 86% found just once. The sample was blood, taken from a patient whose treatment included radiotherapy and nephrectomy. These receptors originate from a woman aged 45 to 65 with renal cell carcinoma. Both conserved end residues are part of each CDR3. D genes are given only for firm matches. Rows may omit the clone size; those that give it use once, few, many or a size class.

TGTGCCAGCAGCTCTCATACCTCCGGGACAGGGGATGGCTACACCTTC	CASSSHTSGTGDGYTF	-	TRBJ1-2	TRBD1	TRBV13
TGTGCCAGCAGCTTCGACGGACGGGAGAATCAGCCCCAGCATTTT	CASSFDGRENQPQHF	-	TRBJ1-5	-	TRBV7-2
TGTGCCAGCAGTTACTCACAGGGAGGAGAAGGCTACACCTTC	CASSYSQGGEGYTF	-	TRBJ1-2	-	TRBV6-5
TGTGCCAGCAGTGAAGGCCTAGCGGGGGCGATCTACGAGCAGTACTTC	CASSEGLAGAIYEQYF	-	TRBJ2-7	TRBD2	TRBV2
TGTGCCAGCAGCCAGGCAGCTCGGACAGGGAAGAGCTCCTATAATTCACCCCTCCACTTT	CASSQAARTGKSSYNSPLHF	few	TRBJ1-6	TRBD1	TRBV4-2
TGCAGCGTCAGGGCCGTACTCACAGGAATCGAGCAGTACTTC	CSVRAVLTGIEQYF	-	TRBJ2-7	-	TRBV29-1
TGTGCCAGTAGCATCCGTTCGACAGGGGAAGGTGCTTTCTTT	CASSIRSTGEGAFF	once	TRBJ1-1	TRBD1	TRBV19
TGTGCCAGCAGCCAGACAGGACTCTCTGGAAACACCATATATTTT	CASSQTGLSGNTIYF	-	TRBJ1-3	-	TRBV5-4
TGTGCCAGCAGCGTAGCCGGGAAAGAGACCCAGTACTTC	CASSVAGKETQYF	-	TRBJ2-5	-	TRBV9
TGCAGTGCGGGACAGGGCAATGAGCAGTTCTTC	CSAGQGNEQFF	-	TRBJ2-1	TRBD1	TRBV20-1
TGCAGCGTTGCTTCGGCAGCCACTGATACGCAGTATTTT	CSVASAATDTQYF	-	TRBJ2-3	-	TRBV29-1
TGCGCCAGCAGCTCCGGGACAGGGGATGGCTACACCTTC	CASSSGTGDGYTF	-	TRBJ1-2	TRBD1	TRBV5-1
TGTGCCAGTAGGCCAGGGCGTTGGGCCAACGTCCTGACTTTC	CASRPGRWANVLTF	-	TRBJ2-6	-	TRBV19
TGTGCCAGCAGCCATGGACAGTACAATGAGCAGTTCTTC	CASSHGQYNEQFF	-	TRBJ2-1	-	TRBV7-2
TGTGCCAGCCCCCGAATGAACACTGAAGCTTTCTTT	CASPRMNTEAFF	-	TRBJ1-1	-	TRBV11-2
TGCAGCGTCCCAAACCGGGGGGGGATAGCGGCTTTCTTT	CSVPNRGGIAAFF	-	TRBJ1-1	-	TRBV29-1
TGTGCCAGCAGCCCAGACAGGGGGGGAGAAAAACTGTTTTTT	CASSPDRGGEKLFF	-	TRBJ1-4	TRBD1	TRBV9
TGCGCCAGCAGCCCCAGATCCGACCAGGAGACCCAGTACTTC	CASSPRSDQETQYF	-	TRBJ2-5	-	TRBV5-1
TGTGCCAGCAGCGACTTCCGGGACAGGGCTAACTATGGCTACACCTTC	CASSDFRDRANYGYTF	-	TRBJ1-2	TRBD1	TRBV7-8
TGTGCCAGCAGCCGCGCGGGGGTGGTGACAGATACGCAGTATTTT	CASSRAGVVTDTQYF	-	TRBJ2-3	TRBD2	TRBV5-4